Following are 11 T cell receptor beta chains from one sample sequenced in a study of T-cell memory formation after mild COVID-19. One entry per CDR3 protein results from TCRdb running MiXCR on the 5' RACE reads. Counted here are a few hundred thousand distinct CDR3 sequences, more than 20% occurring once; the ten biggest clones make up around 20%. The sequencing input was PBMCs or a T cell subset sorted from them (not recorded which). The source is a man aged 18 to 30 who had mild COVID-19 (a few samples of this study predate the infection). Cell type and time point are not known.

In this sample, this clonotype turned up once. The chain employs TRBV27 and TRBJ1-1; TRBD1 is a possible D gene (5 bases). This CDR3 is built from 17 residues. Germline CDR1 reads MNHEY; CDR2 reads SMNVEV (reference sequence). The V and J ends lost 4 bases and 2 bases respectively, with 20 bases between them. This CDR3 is CASSSREVRWVNTEAFF. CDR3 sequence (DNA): TGTGCCAGCAGTTCCAGGGAGGTCAGATGGGTTAACACTGAAGCTTTCTTT.

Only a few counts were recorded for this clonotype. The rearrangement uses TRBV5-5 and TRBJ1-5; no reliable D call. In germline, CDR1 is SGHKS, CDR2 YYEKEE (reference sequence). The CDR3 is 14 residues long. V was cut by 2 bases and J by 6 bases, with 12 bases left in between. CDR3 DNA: TGTGCCAGCAGCTTTGGGCAGTTGGGTCAGCCCCAGCATTTT. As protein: CASSFGQLGQPQHF.

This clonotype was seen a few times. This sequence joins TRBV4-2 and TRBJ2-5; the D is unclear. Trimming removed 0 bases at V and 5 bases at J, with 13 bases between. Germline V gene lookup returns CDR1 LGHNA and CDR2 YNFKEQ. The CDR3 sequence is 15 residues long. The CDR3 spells CASSQDSLGVETQYF. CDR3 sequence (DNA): TGTGCCAGCAGCCAAGATAGTTTAGGCGTGGAGACCCAGTACTTC.

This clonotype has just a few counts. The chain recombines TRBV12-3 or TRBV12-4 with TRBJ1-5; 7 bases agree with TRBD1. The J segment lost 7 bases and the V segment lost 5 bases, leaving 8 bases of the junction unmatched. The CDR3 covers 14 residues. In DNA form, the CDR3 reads TGTGCCAGCAGTATTAGTCAACAGGGGCAGCCCCAGCATTTT. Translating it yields CASSISQQGQPQHF.

The DNA for the CDR3 is TGTGCCATCAGGCCCGGGACTACAATCGAAACAGATACGCAGTATTTT. Residues: CAIRPGTTIETDTQYF. J is TRBJ2-3 and V is TRBV10-3, with TRBD2 matching 7 bases. The CDR3 contains 16 residues. Per the germline V gene, CDR1 is ENHRY and CDR2 is SYGVKD. Unmatched junction bases numbered 12, after V lost 6 bases and J lost 3 bases.

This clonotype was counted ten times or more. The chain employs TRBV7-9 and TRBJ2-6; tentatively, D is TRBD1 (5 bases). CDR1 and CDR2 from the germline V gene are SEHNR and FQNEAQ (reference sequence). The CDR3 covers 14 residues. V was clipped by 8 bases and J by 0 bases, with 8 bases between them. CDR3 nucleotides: TGTGCCAGCGCAGACAGCTCTGGGGCCAACGTCCTGACTTTC. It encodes CASADSSGANVLTF.

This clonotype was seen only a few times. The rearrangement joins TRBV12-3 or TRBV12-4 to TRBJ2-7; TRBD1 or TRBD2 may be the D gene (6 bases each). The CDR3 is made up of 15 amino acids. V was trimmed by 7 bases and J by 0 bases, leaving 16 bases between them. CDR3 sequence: CASTQGRQSSYEQYF. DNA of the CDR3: TGTGCCAGCACCCAGGGGAGGCAGAGCTCCTACGAGCAGTACTTC.

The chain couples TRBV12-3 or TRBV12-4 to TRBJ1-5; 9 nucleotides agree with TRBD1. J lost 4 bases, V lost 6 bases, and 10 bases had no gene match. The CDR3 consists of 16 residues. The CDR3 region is CASSPSGQGQNQPQHF. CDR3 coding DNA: TGTGCCAGCAGCCCCTCCGGACAGGGGCAAAATCAGCCCCAGCATTTT.

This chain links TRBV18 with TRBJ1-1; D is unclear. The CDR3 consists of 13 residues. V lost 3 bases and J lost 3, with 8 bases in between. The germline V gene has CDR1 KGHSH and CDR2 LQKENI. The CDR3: CASSPLQDTEAFF. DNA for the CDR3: TGTGCCAGCTCACCGTTGCAAGACACTGAAGCTTTCTTT.

CDR3 nucleotides: TGTGCCAGCAGTTACGAGACGATCTCTGGGGCCAACGTCCTGACTTTC. This encodes CASSYETISGANVLTF. V usage is TRBV6-5 and J usage is TRBJ2-6; D not resolved. CDR3 size: 16 residues. V was cut by 2 bases and J by 0 bases, with 8 bases left in between. Germline CDR1 MNHEY, CDR2 SVGAGI.

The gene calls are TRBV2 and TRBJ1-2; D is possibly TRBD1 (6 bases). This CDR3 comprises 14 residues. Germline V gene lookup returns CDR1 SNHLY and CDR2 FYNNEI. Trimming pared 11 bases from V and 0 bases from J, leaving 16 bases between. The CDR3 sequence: CAYHGGNTNYGYTF. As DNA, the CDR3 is TGTGCCTATCACGGGGGCAATACTAACTATGGCTACACCTTC.